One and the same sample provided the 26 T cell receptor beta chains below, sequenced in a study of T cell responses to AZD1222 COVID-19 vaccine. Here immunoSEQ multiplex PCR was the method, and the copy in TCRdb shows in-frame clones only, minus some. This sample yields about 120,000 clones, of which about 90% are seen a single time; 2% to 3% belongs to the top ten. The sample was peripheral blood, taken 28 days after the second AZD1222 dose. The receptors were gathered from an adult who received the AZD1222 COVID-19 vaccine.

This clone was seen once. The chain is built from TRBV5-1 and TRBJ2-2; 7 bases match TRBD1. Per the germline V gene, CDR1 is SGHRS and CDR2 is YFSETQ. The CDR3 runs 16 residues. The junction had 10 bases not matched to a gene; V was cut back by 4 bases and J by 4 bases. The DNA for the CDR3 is TGCGCCAGCAGCCCTCCGGGACAGAGGGCCACCGGGGAGCTGTTTTTT. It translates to CASSPPGQRATGELFF.

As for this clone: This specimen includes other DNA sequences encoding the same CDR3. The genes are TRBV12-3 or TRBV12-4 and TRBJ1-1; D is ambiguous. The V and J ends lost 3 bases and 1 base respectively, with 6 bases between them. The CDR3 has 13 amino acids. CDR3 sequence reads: CASSFGQNTEAFF. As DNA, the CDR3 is TGTGCCAGCAGTTTTGGGCAGAACACTGAAGCTTTCTTT.

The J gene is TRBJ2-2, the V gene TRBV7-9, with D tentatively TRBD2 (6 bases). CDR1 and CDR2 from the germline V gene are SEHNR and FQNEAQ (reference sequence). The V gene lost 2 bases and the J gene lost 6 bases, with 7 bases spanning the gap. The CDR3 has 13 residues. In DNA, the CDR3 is TGTGCCAGCAGCTTATGGGAGGCCGGGGAGCTGTTTTTT. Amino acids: CASSLWEAGELFF.

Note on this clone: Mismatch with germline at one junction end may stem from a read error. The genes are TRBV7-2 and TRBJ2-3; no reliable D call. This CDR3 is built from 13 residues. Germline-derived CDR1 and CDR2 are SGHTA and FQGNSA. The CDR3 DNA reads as TGTGCCAGCACCTTAAGGTCAGGAGATACGCAGTATTTT. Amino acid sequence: CASTLRSGDTQYF.

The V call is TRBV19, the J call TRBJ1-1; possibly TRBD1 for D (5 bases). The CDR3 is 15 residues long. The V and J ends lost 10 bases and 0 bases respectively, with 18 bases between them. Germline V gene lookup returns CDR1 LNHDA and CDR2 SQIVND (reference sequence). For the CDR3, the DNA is TGTGCCACCTTGGGAGGTGGAGGGGTGAACACTGAAGCTTTCTTT. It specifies CATLGGGGVNTEAFF.

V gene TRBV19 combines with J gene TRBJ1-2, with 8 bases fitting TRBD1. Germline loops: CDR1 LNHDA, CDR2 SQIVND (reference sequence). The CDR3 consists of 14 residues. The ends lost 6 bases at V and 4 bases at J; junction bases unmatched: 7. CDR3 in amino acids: CASRQGTGPYGYTF. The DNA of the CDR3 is TGTGCCAGTAGGCAGGGGACAGGCCCCTATGGCTACACCTTC.

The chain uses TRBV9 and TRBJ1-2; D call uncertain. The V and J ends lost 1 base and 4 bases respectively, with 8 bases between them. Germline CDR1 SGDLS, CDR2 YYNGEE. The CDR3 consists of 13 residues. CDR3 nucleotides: TGTGCCAGCAGCGTAACGATCGGCTATGGCTACACCTTC. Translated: CASSVTIGYGYTF. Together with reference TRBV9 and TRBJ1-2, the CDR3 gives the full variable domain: DSGVTQTPKHLITATGQRVTLRCSPRSGDLSVYWYQQSLDQGLQFLIQYYNGEERAKGNILERFSAQQFPDLHSELNLSSLELGDSALYFCASSVTIGYGYTFGSGTRLTVV.

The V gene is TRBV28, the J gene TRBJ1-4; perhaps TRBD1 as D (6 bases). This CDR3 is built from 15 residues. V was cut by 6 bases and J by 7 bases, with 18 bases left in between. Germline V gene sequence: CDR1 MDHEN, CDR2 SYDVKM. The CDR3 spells CASRGPRGATEKLFF. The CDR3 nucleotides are TGTGCCAGCAGGGGGCCCAGGGGAGCAACTGAAAAACTGTTTTTT.

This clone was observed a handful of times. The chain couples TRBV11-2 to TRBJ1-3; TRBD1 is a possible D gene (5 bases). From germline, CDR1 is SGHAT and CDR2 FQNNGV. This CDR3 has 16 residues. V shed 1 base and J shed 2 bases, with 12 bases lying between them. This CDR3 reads CASSLVSGFTGNTIYF. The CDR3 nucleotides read TGTGCCAGCAGCTTAGTTTCAGGGTTTACTGGAAACACCATATATTTT.

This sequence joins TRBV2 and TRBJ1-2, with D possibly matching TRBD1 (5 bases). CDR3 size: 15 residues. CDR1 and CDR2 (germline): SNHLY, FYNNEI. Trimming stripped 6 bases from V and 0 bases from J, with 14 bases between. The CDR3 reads CASSAFQGSNYGYTF. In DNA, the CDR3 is TGTGCCAGCAGCGCCTTTCAGGGTTCTAACTATGGCTACACCTTC. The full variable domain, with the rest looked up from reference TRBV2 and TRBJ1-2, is EPEVTQTPSHQVTQMGQEVILRCVPISNHLYFYWYRQILGQKVEFLVSFYNNEISEKSEIFDDQFSVERPDGSNFTLKIRSTKLEDSAMYFCASSAFQGSNYGYTFGSGTRLTVV.

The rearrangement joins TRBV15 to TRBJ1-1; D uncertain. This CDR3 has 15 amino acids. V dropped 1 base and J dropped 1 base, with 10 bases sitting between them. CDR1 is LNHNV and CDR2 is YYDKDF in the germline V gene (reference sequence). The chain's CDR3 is CATSRGRRENTEAFF. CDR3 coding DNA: TGTGCCACCAGCAGAGGTAGGAGGGAGAACACTGAAGCTTTCTTT.

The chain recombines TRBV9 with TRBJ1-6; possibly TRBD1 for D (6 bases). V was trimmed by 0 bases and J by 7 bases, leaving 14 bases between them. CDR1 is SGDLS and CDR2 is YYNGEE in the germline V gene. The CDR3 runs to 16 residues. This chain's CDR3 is CASSVDGWDKNSPLHF. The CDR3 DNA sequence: TGTGCCAGCAGCGTAGACGGGTGGGACAAGAATTCACCCCTCCACTTT.

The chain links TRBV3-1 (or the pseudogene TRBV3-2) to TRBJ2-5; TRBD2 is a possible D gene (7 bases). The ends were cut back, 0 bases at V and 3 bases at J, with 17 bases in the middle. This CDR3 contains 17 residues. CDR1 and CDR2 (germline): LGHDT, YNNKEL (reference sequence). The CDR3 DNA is TGTGCCAGCAGCCAAGATTCTCGGGCGGGGGCGAAAGAGACCCAGTACTTC. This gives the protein CASSQDSRAGAKETQYF.

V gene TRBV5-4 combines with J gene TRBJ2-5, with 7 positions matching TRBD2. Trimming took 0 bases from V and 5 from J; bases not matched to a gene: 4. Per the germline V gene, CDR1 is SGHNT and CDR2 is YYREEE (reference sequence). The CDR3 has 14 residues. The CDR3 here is CASSLGTREETQYF. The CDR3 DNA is TGTGCCAGCAGCTTGGGGACTAGGGAGGAGACCCAGTACTTC.

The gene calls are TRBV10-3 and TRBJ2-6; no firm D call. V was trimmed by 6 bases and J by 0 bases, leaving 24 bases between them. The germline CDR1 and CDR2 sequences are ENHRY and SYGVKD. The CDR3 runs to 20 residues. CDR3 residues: CAIRPGFATVESSGANVLTF. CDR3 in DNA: TGTGCCATCAGGCCCGGCTTCGCGACGGTTGAAAGCTCTGGGGCCAACGTCCTGACTTTC.

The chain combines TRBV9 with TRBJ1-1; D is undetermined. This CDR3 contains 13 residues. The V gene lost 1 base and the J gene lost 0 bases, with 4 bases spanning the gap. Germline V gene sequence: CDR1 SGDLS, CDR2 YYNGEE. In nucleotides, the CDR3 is TGTGCCAGCAGCGTAACTATGAACACTGAAGCTTTCTTT. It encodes CASSVTMNTEAFF.

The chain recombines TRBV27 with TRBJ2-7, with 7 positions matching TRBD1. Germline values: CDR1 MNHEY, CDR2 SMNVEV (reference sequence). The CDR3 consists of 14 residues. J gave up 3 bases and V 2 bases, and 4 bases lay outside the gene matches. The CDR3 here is CASSLTGALYEQYF. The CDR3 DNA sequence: TGTGCCAGCAGTTTAACAGGGGCCCTCTACGAGCAGTACTTC.

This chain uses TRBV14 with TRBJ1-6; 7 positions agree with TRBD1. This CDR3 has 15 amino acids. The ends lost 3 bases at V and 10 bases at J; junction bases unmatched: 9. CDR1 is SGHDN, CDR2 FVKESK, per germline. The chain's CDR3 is CASSQNRGTGSPLHF. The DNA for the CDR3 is TGTGCCAGCAGCCAGAACAGGGGAACGGGCTCACCCCTCCACTTT.

The CDR3 loop is CASSLGAGAYSNQPQHF. CDR3 coding DNA: TGTGCCAGCAGCTTAGGAGCAGGGGCCTATAGCAATCAGCCCCAGCATTTT. The chain joins TRBV7-2 to TRBJ1-5, with D maybe TRBD1 (6 bases). Trimming took off 1 base at V and 0 bases at J, with 13 bases between the two ends. This CDR3 region has 17 residues. Germline CDR1 is SGHTA and CDR2 is FQGNSA.

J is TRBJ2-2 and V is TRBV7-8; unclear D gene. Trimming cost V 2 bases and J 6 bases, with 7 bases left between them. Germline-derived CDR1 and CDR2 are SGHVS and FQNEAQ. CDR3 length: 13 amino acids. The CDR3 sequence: CASSLLVSGELFF. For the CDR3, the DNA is TGTGCCAGCAGCTTACTGGTGTCCGGGGAGCTGTTTTTT. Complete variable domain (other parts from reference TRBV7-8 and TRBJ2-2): GAGVSQSPRYKVAKRGQDVALRCDPISGHVSLFWYQQALGQGPEFLTYFQNEAQLDKSGLPSDRFFAERPEGSVSTLKIQRTQQEDSAVYLCASSLLVSGELFFGEGSRLTVL.

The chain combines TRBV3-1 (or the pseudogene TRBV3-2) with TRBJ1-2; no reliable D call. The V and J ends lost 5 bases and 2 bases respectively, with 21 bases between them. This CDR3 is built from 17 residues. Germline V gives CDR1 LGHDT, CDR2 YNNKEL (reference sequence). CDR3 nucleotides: TGTGCCAGCAGCTTCCGTTCCTCGAGTAGGGTAAACTATGGCTACACCTTC. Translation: CASSFRSSSRVNYGYTF.

CDR3 in amino acids: CASRALAGEPNGYTF. CDR3 bases: TGTGCCAGCAGAGCCCTGGCGGGGGAGCCCAATGGCTACACCTTC. This chain connects TRBV9 to TRBJ1-2, with D tentatively TRBD1 (5 bases). Looked up from germline, CDR1 is SGDLS and CDR2 is YYNGEE. This CDR3 is 15 amino acids long. The V end was cut by 5 bases, the J end by 6 bases, with 20 bases between.

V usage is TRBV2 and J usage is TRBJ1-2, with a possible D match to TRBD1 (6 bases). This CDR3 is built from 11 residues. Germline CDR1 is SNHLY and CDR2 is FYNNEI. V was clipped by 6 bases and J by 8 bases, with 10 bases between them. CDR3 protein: CASSRGGGYTF. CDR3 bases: TGTGCCAGCAGCAGGGGTGGCGGCTACACCTTC. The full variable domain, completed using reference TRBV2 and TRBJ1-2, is EPEVTQTPSHQVTQMGQEVILRCVPISNHLYFYWYRQILGQKVEFLVSFYNNEISEKSEIFDDQFSVERPDGSNFTLKIRSTKLEDSAMYFCASSRGGGYTFGSGTRLTVV.

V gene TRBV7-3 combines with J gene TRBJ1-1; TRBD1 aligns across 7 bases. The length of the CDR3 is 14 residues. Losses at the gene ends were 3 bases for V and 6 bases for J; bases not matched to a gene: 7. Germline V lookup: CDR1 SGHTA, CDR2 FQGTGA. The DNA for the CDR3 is TGTGCCAGCAGCTTCTCAGGGGGTCGGGCTGAAGCTTTCTTT. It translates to CASSFSGGRAEAFF.

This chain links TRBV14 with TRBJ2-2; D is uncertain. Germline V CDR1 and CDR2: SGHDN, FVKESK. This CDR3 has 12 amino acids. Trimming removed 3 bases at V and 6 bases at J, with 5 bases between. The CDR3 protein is CASSHFPGELFF. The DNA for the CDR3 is TGTGCCAGCAGCCATTTTCCCGGGGAGCTGTTTTTT.

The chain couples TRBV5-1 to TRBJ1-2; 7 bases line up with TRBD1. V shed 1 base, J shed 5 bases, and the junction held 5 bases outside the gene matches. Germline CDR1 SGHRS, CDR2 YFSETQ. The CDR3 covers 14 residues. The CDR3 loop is CASSLTGARYGYTF. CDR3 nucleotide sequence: TGCGCCAGCAGCTTGACAGGGGCCCGTTATGGCTACACCTTC.